A single TCR beta chain is shown here with its context. What antigen it recognizes has not been identified. No qualities accompany the bases; no much larger clone lies one base away. The library was generated by the immunoSEQ multiplex PCR assay. TCRdb limited this immuneACCESS table to in-frame rearrangements with V and J called. A share of clones is missing; checked studies link under half to unresolved V genes, and the rest is unexplained. The sample data list roughly 710,000 clones, and around 85% of these were observed just once. Roughly 0.01% of the sample rests with the top ten. The sample is drawn from a study of shared T cell receptors in the human thymus (dated by TCRdb to about 2021). Background for the entire study: The study examined how self-reactive, shared T-cell receptor alpha chains are generated in the human thymus.

The CDR3 starts with the cysteine, ends with the phenylalanine, and has 15 residues. Only the CDR3 region is kept as DNA, spanning 45 bases read in frame from base 1. From a lookup of the germline V gene, CDR1 and CDR2 are KGHSH and LQKENI. The V and J ends are trimmed by 3 bases and 4 bases, leaving 12 bases between them. The same specimen was also included in a second study, on human thymus T cells. The second paper states: Immunologically healthy infants undergoing open corrective cardiac surgery for congenital heart defects in Finland were used as donors. The thymus tissue came from surgical resects taken out during corrective cardiac surgery. V and J gene segment usage appeared biased in both thymic and peripheral blood repertoires. Highly overlapping thymic TCR repertoires among unrelated individuals were reported in the related research. TCR alpha and beta repertoires from roughly 8 infant thymus samples and a few related peripheral blood samples were characterized in the study. Donor ages ranged from roughly 6 to 250 days, and the cohort comprised about 6 male and two female infants. Thymocytes were released mechanically from tissue and stored at -70 °C as pellets of about 9.5-32 million cells. A QIAsymphony instrument was used to extract genomic DNA from the frozen cell pellets. Using the immunoSEQ multiplex PCR assay, the TCRB and TCRAD loci were amplified from a standardized quantity of quality-controlled genomic DNA. The amplicons spanned the V(D)J region and were long enough to cover the CDR3 and allow V and J genes to be identified. The amplicons were sequenced on an Illumina platform via the commercial immunoSEQ service. Corrections for primer bias and sequencing errors followed previously described methods, while TCRAD and TCRB definitions were based on the IMGT database. Repertoires were analysed with immunoSEQ Analyzer 3.0 and VDJTools, covering basic statistics, V/J segment usage, diversity estimates, rarefaction and pairwise overlap. Diversity was estimated with Chao1, ChaoE, Efron-Thisted, Shannon and inverse Simpson indices, and also on datasets down-sampled to the smallest sample. Repertoire overlap was determined by strict matching of CDR3 nucleotide sequence, V gene and J gene, and Jaccard-based multidimensional scaling clustering was applied. On average, roughly 800,000 unique TCRB clonotypes were obtained from thymus samples, compared with approximately 80,000 from blood samples.

The clonotype comes from a girl younger than two with a congenital heart defect. Donor details come from another sample of the same person, matched by shared clones. Sequencing was carried out using thymocytes. Recombination connected TRBV18 to TRBJ2-2; matching of 6 bases hints at TRBD1 as the D gene. For the CDR3, the sequence is CASSPTGHSTGELFF. In nucleotide form, the sequence is TGTGCCAGCTCACCGACAGGACACAGCACCGGGGAGCTGTTTTTT.